These T cell receptor beta chains were read from a single sample in a study of post-analysis software for immune sequencing data. TCRdb analysed the PCR reads with MiXCR anew, one entry per CDR3 protein. Among fewer than 550,000 distinct CDR3 sequences listed, around 31% were seen once. The sample consisted of blood. The receptor source for this set is a girl younger than 18 with multiple sclerosis. CDR3s include the opening cysteine and the closing phenylalanine or tryptophan. The order of the fields is V gene, D gene, clone size, J gene, CDR3 protein, CDR3 DNA. D genes are given only for firm matches. Clone size is given for some rows only: seen once, a few or many times, or a class if the clone is expanded.

TRBV12-3/TRBV12-4	NA	few	TRBJ1-4	CASSFPGPTNEKLFF	TGTGCCAGCAGTTTCCCAGGCCCAACTAATGAAAAACTGTTTTTT
TRBV3-1	NA	few	TRBJ2-7	CASSPPGSFDEQYF	TGTGCCAGCAGCCCGCCAGGAAGTTTTGACGAGCAGTACTTC
TRBV20-1	TRBD2	NA	TRBJ2-3	CSAVSGLAAGAWGGDTQYF	TGCAGTGCCGTATCGGGACTAGCGGCGGGCGCGTGGGGGGGGGATACGCAGTATTTT
TRBV5-8	NA	NA	TRBJ1-5	CASSPRQRNQPQHF	TGTGCCAGCAGCCCCCGACAGCGCAATCAGCCCCAGCATTTT
TRBV5-6	NA	NA	TRBJ2-1	CASSLPPSSYNEQFF	TGTGCCAGCAGCCTCCCACCTAGCTCCTACAATGAGCAGTTCTTC
TRBV9	NA	NA	TRBJ2-7	CASSVDRFSYEQYF	TGTGCCAGCAGCGTAGACAGGTTCTCCTACGAGCAGTACTTC
TRBV14	NA	NA	TRBJ2-3	CASSPCRDISTGTQYF	TGTGCCAGCAGCCCTTGCCGGGACATTAGCACAGGTACGCAGTATTTT
TRBV5-6	TRBD1	NA	TRBJ1-6	CASSFSGTGGNSPLHF	TGTGCCAGCAGCTTTTCAGGGACAGGGGGTAATTCACCCCTCCACTTT
TRBV9	TRBD2	few	TRBJ2-3	CASSVDSGGTDTQYF	TGTGCCAGCAGCGTAGATAGCGGGGGAACAGATACGCAGTATTTT
TRBV29-1	NA	NA	TRBJ2-7	CSVAGSGTEAYEQYF	TGCAGCGTTGCAGGATCCGGGACGGAGGCCTACGAGCAGTACTTC
TRBV3-1	TRBD2	NA	TRBJ2-3	CASSQLAGDGTDTQYF	TGTGCCAGCAGCCAACTAGCGGGGGACGGCACAGATACGCAGTATTTT
TRBV7-8	NA	NA	TRBJ2-1	CASSTDRNHNEQFF	TGTGCCAGCAGCACAGACAGGAACCACAATGAGCAGTTCTTC
TRBV19	NA	NA	TRBJ2-4	CASQGRIRGRNIQYF	TGTGCCAGTCAAGGCCGAATCAGGGGGAGGAACATTCAGTACTTC
TRBV20-1	NA	NA	TRBJ2-1	CSALGGATWNEQFF	TGCAGTGCTTTGGGGGGGGCGACATGGAATGAGCAGTTCTTC
TRBV14	TRBD2	few	TRBJ2-1	CASSQVVSGGIYEQFF	TGTGCCAGCAGCCAAGTGGTTAGCGGGGGAATCTATGAGCAGTTCTTC
TRBV11-2	NA	few	TRBJ1-6	CASSLLSSVNSPLHF	TGTGCCAGCAGCTTACTTAGTTCGGTTAATTCACCCCTCCACTTT
TRBV4-1	TRBD1	NA	TRBJ1-2	CASSQEGRQGGYTF	TGCGCCAGCAGCCAAGAGGGACGACAGGGAGGCTACACCTTC
TRBV6-5	NA	NA	TRBJ2-1	CASSYFSQGYNEQFF	TGTGCCAGCAGTTATTTCTCACAGGGTTACAATGAGCAGTTCTTC
TRBV3-1	TRBD1	few	TRBJ1-2	CASSQGTGGRGYTF	TGTGCCAGCAGCCAAGGGACAGGGGGCAGGGGCTACACCTTC
TRBV3-1	TRBD1	few	TRBJ1-6	CASSQNQGAGSPLHF	TGTGCCAGCAGCCAGAACCAGGGGGCAGGGTCACCCCTCCACTTT
TRBV12-3/TRBV12-4	TRBD2	NA	TRBJ2-3	CASTRRASGGGDTQYF	TGTGCCAGCACCCGAAGGGCTAGCGGGGGAGGAGATACGCAGTATTTT
TRBV29-1	TRBD2	NA	TRBJ2-7	CSVTGTSGGLFRSYEQYF	TGCAGCGTTACTGGGACTAGCGGGGGACTTTTTCGCTCCTACGAGCAGTACTTC
TRBV27	NA	NA	TRBJ2-7	CASSTGIKGRNEQYF	TGTGCCAGCAGTACCGGGATCAAGGGGCGCAACGAGCAGTACTTC
TRBV20-1	NA	NA	TRBJ2-1	CSAETNQETQFF	TGCAGTGCAGAGACTAACCAAGAGACCCAGTTCTTC
TRBV12-3/TRBV12-4	TRBD1	many	TRBJ2-7	CASSLTGGYEQYF	TGCGCCAGCAGCTTAACAGGGGGCTACGAGCAGTACTTC
TRBV11-2	NA	NA	TRBJ1-2	CASSPFTTANYGDTF	TGTGCCAGCAGCCCGTTCACGACAGCTAACTATGGCGACACCTTC
TRBV6-5	TRBD1	many	TRBJ2-7	CASSPGDRAYEQYF	TGTGCCAGCAGTCCTGGGGACAGAGCCTACGAGCAGTACTTC
TRBV5-1	TRBD2	NA	TRBJ2-3	CAGSLRTSGGTDTQYF	TGCGCCGGCAGCTTGCGTACTAGCGGGGGCACAGATACGCAGTATTTT
TRBV10-3	NA	few	TRBJ2-2	CAISELVGELFF	TGTGCCATCAGTGAGTTGGTCGGGGAGCTGTTTTTT
TRBV2	TRBD1	NA	TRBJ2-3	CASTKQGFMTDTQYF	TGTGCCAGCACTAAACAGGGGTTTATGACAGATACGCAGTATTTT
TRBV3-1	TRBD2	NA	TRBJ2-4	CASSTSTSEKNIQYF	TGTGCCAGCAGCACCTCGACTAGCGAAAAAAACATTCAGTACTTC
TRBV11-2	TRBD2	NA	TRBJ2-2	CASSPPLAPNTGELFF	TGTGCCAGCAGCCCACCACTAGCGCCGAACACCGGGGAGCTGTTTTTT
TRBV4-1	NA	NA	TRBJ1-4	CASSQAAPLPPSTNEKLFF	TGCGCCAGCAGCCAAGCGGCACCCCTTCCGCCATCAACTAATGAAAAACTGTTTTTT
TRBV20-1	TRBD1	NA	TRBJ2-7	CSAREIRDRGNEQYF	TGCAGTGCTAGAGAGATCCGGGACAGGGGTAACGAGCAGTACTTC
TRBV20-1	NA	few	TRBJ2-5	CSARIARLETQYF	TGCAGTGCTAGGATCGCCCGGCTGGAGACCCAGTACTTC
TRBV12-3/TRBV12-4	TRBD1	NA	TRBJ1-6	CASSLGPGGFSPLHF	TGTGCCAGCAGTTTAGGTCCAGGGGGCTTTTCACCCCTCCACTTT
TRBV7-2	TRBD1	NA	TRBJ1-1	CASSVRDRGTEAFF	TGTGCCAGCAGCGTTCGGGACAGGGGGACTGAAGCTTTCTTT
TRBV20-1	NA	many	TRBJ1-2	CSASPRNYGYTF	TGCAGTGCTAGCCCTCGTAACTATGGCTACACCTTC
TRBV12-3/TRBV12-4	TRBD1	NA	TRBJ2-5	CASRNGRGQQTQYF	TGTGCCAGCAGAAACGGACGGGGACAGCAGACCCAGTACTTC
TRBV18	NA	NA	TRBJ2-3	CASSSEGPPLGTDTQYF	TGTGCCAGCTCATCCGAAGGACCCCCACTCGGCACAGATACGCAGTATTTT
TRBV20-1	TRBD2	few	TRBJ2-1	CSAREGDRGGLEQFF	TGCAGTGCTAGAGAGGGGGATCGGGGGGGGCTTGAGCAGTTCTTC
TRBV7-7	TRBD2	many	TRBJ2-5	CASTTYSGAQETQYF	TGTGCTAGCACCACCTATAGCGGGGCCCAAGAGACCCAGTACTTC
TRBV5-4	NA	few	TRBJ2-1	CASSSNMKYNEQFF	TGTGCCAGCAGCTCCAATATGAAGTACAATGAGCAGTTCTTC
TRBV11-2	NA	few	TRBJ2-3	CASSLDPEPGYF	TGTGCCAGCAGCTTAGATCCGGAGCCGGGGTATTTT
TRBV15	TRBD1	NA	TRBJ2-3	CATSREWGQGTDTQYF	TGTGCCACCAGCAGAGAGTGGGGACAGGGGACAGATACGCAGTATTTT
TRBV7-9	NA	many	TRBJ2-1	CASSLQGIQEQFF	TGTGCCAGCAGCCTACAGGGCATTCAGGAGCAGTTCTTC